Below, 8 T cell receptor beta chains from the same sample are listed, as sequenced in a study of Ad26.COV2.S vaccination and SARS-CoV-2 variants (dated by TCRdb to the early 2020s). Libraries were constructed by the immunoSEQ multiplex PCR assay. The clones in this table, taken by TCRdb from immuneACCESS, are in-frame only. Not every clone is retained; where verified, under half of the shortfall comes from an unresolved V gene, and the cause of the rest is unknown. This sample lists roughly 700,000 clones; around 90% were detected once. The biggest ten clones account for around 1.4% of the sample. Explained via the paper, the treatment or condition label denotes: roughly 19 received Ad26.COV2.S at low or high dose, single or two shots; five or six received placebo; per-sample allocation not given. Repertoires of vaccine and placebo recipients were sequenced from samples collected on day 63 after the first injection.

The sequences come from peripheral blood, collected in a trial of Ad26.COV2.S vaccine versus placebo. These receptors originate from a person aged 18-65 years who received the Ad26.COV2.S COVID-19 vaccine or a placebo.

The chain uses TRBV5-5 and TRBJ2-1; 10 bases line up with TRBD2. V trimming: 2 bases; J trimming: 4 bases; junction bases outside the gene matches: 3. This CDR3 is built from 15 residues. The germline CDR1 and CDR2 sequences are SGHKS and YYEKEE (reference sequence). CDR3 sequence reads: CASSLGLADYNEQFF. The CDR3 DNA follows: TGTGCCAGCAGCTTAGGACTAGCGGATTACAATGAGCAGTTCTTC.

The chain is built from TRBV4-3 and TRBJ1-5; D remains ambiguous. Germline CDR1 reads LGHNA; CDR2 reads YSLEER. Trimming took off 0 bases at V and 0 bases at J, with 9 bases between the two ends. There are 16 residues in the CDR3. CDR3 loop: CASSQEAANSNQPQHF. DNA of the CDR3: TGCGCCAGCAGCCAAGAAGCAGCTAATAGCAATCAGCCCCAGCATTTT.

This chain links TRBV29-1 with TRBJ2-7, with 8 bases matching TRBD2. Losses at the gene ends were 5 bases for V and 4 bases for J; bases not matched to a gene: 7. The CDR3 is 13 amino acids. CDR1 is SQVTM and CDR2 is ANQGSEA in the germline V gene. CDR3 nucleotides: TGCAGCGTTAGGGCTAGCGGGCCTTACGAGCAGTACTTC. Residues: CSVRASGPYEQYF.

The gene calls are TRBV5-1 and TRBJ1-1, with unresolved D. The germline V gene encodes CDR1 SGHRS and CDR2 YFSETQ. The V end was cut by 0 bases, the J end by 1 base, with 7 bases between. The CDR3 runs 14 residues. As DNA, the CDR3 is TGCGCCAGCAGCTTGGACCTGGGGAACACTGAAGCTTTCTTT. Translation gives CASSLDLGNTEAFF.

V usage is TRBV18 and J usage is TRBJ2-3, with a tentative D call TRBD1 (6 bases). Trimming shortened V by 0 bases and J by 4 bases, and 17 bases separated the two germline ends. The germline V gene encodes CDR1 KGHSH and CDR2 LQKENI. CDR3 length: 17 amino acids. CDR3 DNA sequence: TGTGCCAGCTCACCACCGGAGCGACAGGTATGGCCAGATACGCAGTATTTT. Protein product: CASSPPERQVWPDTQYF.

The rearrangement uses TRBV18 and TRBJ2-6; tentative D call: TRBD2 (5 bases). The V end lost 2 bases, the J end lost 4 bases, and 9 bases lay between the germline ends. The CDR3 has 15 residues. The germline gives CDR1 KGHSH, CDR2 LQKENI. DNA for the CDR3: TGTGCCAGCTCACCATCGGGAAGAGGGGCCAACGTCCTGACTTTC. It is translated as CASSPSGRGANVLTF.

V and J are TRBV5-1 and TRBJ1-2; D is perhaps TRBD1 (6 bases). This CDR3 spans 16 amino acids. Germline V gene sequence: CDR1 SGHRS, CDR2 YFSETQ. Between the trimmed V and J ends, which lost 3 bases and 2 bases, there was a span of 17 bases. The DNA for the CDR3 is TGCGCCAGCAGCTATGGCCAGGCCCAGGGGAACTATGGCTACACCTTC. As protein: CASSYGQAQGNYGYTF.

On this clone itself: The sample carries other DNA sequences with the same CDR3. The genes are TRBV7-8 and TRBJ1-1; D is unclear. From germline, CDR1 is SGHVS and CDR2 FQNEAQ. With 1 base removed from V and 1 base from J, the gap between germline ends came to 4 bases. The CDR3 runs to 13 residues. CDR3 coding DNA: TGTGCCAGCAGCTTAGTGGAGAACACTGAAGCTTTCTTT. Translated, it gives CASSLVENTEAFF.